This TCR beta chain was profiled in a study of blood T cell repertoires in COVID-19. Looking at the study overall: In each case, the material was cDNA or gDNA derived from T cells, B-cell-depleted T cells, or PBMCs.

The study counted Cohort 3 donors as recovered given two negative PCRs, clearance, or symptom resolution. Original data processing: How many nucleated cells were present was estimated from reference gene primer amplification. TCRdb's copy holds only in-frame clones and misses some; the assay was immunoSEQ multiplex PCR. V and J calls and clone size are copied from that table; D and trimming were computed from the DNA. This table holds 250,000 to 350,000 clones, around 90% found once. The germline CDR1 and CDR2 sequences are KGHSH and LQKENI. V was pared by 1 base and J by 5 bases, with 9 bases of the junction left unmatched. The CDR3 loop spans 16 amino acids.

This chain links TRBV18 with TRBJ2-5; 8 bases align to TRBD2. The sequenced sample consisted of PBMCs or T cells enriched from blood (not recorded which). This receptor was obtained from a woman in her thirties who had recovered from COVID-19. The CDR3 is CASSPLRAGAVETQYF. The CDR3 DNA is TGTGCCAGCTCACCACTCAGAGCGGGGGCCGTCGAGACCCAGTACTTC. The complete variable domain, with remaining parts taken from reference TRBV18 and TRBJ2-5, reads NAGVMQNPRHLVRRRGQEARLRCSPMKGHSHVYWYRQLPEEGLKFMVYLQKENIIDESGMPKERFSAEFPKEGPSILRIQQVVRGDSAAYFCASSPLRAGAVETQYFGPGTRLLVL.